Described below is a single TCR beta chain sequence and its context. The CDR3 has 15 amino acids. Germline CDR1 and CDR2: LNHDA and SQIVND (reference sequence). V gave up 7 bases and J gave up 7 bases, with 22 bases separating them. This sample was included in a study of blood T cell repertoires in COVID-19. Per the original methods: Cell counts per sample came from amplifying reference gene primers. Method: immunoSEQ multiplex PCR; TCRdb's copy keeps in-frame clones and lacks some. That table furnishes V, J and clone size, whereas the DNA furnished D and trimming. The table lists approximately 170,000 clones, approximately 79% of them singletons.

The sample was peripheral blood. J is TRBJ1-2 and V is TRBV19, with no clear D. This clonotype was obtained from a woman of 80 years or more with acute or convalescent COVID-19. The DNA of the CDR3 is TGTGCCAGTATCTCAACGCCAAGAGCCAGGCTTGGCTACACCTTC. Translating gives CASISTPRARLGYTF.